This T cell receptor (beta chain) was recovered during a study of blood T cells in healthy people across ages. Together with a sample-barcoded 5' primer, a J-beta primer mix was included in a second PCR lasting about 6 to 11 cycles. TCRdb analysed the 5' RACE reads with MiXCR anew, one entry per CDR3 protein. The table has about 720,000 distinct CDR3 sequences, over 20% seen once. Sequencing used blood. This receptor was identified in a man aged 65-85 years in good health.

For the CDR3, the DNA is TGCAGTGCCATCCAGCACTATGGCTACACCTTC. Translation: CSAIQHYGYTF. The rearrangement joins TRBV20-1 to TRBJ1-2; D uncertain. Germline CDR1 DFQATT, CDR2 SNEGSKA (reference sequence). V dropped 6 bases and J dropped 3 bases, with 8 bases sitting between them. The CDR3 loop spans 11 amino acids.